These T cell receptor beta chains were read from a single sample in a study of shared clonotypes between healthy human individuals. The protocol was immunoSEQ multiplex PCR, while the TCRdb copy is restricted to in-frame clones and leaves out a portion. Of 450,000 to 500,000 clones listed, around 80% are singletons. Source material: PBMCs. Receptor source: a woman in her thirties or forties in good health. Some clones in this sample may be carry-over from other donors' samples. Each CDR3 is given with its conserved first and last residue. The D gene is left open where the match is weak. Expanded clones get a size class; other rows say once, few or many, or leave the size out.

d_call j_call clone_size v_call cdr3_aa cdr3_nt
. TRBJ2-5 . TRBV5-4 CASSLGGAGVETQYF TGTGCCAGCAGCTTGGGAGGCGCCGGGGTGGAGACCCAGTACTTC
TRBD1 TRBJ1-4 . TRBV5-4 CASSLDGTGDEKLFF TGTGCCAGCAGCTTGGACGGGACAGGGGATGAAAAACTGTTTTTT
. TRBJ1-3 . TRBV6-5 CASSYGKGAAGNTIYF TGTGCCAGCAGTTATGGGAAAGGGGCAGCTGGAAACACCATATATTTT
. TRBJ1-1 . TRBV18 CASSPGSTEAFF TGTGCCAGCTCACCAGGTAGCACTGAAGCTTTCTTT
. TRBJ2-2 . TRBV28 CASSPGGGDTGELFF TGTGCCAGCAGCCCGGGGGGCGGGGACACCGGGGAGCTGTTTTTT
. TRBJ2-7 . TRBV2 CASSEWGTSYEQYF TGTGCCAGCAGTGAATGGGGTACGTCCTACGAGCAGTACTTC
. TRBJ2-7 . TRBV7-9 CASSLGAGPYEQYF TGTGCCAGCAGCTTAGGAGCAGGGCCCTACGAGCAGTACTTC
. TRBJ2-7 . TRBV6-6 CASSPTGTPNSYEQYF TGTGCCAGCAGCCCAACCGGGACACCTAATTCCTACGAGCAGTACTTC
. TRBJ1-2 once TRBV23-1 CASSQSSAGPYGYTF TGCGCCAGCAGTCAATCGTCTGCAGGCCCCTATGGCTACACCTTC
. TRBJ2-2 . TRBV7-9 CAINRDGDTGELFF TGTGCCATCAACCGGGACGGAGACACCGGGGAGCTGTTTTTT
. TRBJ1-2 . TRBV2 CASSDSRSNYGYTF TGTGCCAGCAGTGACTCCCGTTCAAACTATGGCTACACCTTC
. TRBJ1-6 many TRBV29-1 CSVLPRDDSPLHF TGCAGCGTCCTACCAAGGGACGATTCACCCCTCCACTTT
. TRBJ2-4 . TRBV29-1 CSVEDDLGGGVAKNIQYF TGCAGCGTTGAAGATGACCTTGGGGGAGGCGTAGCCAAAAACATTCAGTACTTC
. TRBJ1-2 . TRBV12-2 CASRLAGVRGREHYGYTF TGTGCAAGTCGCTTAGCTGGGGTTAGGGGGCGCGAACACTATGGCTACACCTTC
TRBD1 TRBJ1-6 . TRBV28 CASSLVVYRARGRSPLHF TGTGCCAGCAGTCTTGTAGTTTACAGGGCAAGGGGGCGTTCACCCCTCCACTTT
. TRBJ2-7 few TRBV4-2 CASSPLLIQNSYEQYF TGTGCCAGCAGCCCATTACTTATACAGAACTCCTACGAGCAGTACTTC
. TRBJ2-3 once TRBV18 CASSPTDTQYF TGTGCCAGCTCACCAACCGATACGCAGTATTTT
TRBD2 TRBJ2-3 . TRBV29-1 CSVSNIAGGVTDTQYF TGCAGCGTTTCAAATATAGCGGGGGGGGTCACAGATACGCAGTATTTT
. TRBJ2-1 . TRBV29-1 CSAGSVIEQFF TGCAGCGCCGGTTCGGTCATTGAGCAGTTCTTC
. TRBJ2-5 . TRBV7-9 CASSPVVARETQYF TGTGCCAGCAGCCCCGTGGTAGCGAGGGAGACCCAGTACTTC
. TRBJ1-5 . TRBV5-1 CARRWQHF TGCGCCAGACGCTGGCAGCATTTT
. TRBJ2-7 . TRBV9 CASSVASSSYEQYF TGTGCCAGCAGCGTAGCCTCGAGCTCCTACGAGCAGTACTTC
. TRBJ2-3 . TRBV7-9 CASSLQERTDTQYF TGTGCCAGCAGCCTGCAGGAGCGCACAGATACGCAGTATTTT
. TRBJ1-1 . TRBV4-3 CASSRAGTRNTEAFF TGCGCCAGCAGCCGCGCTGGGACACGGAACACTGAAGCTTTCTTT
TRBD1 TRBJ2-5 . TRBV30 CAWSAGQGSGETQYF TGTGCCTGGAGTGCAGGACAGGGGTCGGGGGAGACCCAGTACTTC
. TRBJ1-4 . TRBV6-6 CASSYPRAVREKLFF TGTGCCAGCAGTTACCCCCGGGCGGTCCGGGAAAAACTGTTTTTT
. TRBJ2-2 . TRBV7-8 CASSHLPRTRKNTGELFF TGTGCCAGCAGCCACCTACCGAGGACAAGAAAGAACACCGGGGAGCTGTTTTTT
. TRBJ1-6 . TRBV7-6 CASSRTGFGSSPLHF TGTGCCAGCAGCCGTACAGGCTTTGGGAGTTCACCCCTCCACTTT
TRBD1 TRBJ1-2 once TRBV5-1 CASSPGTGRSYTF TGCGCCAGCAGTCCGGGGACAGGGCGAAGCTACACCTTC
. TRBJ1-1 . TRBV5-6 CASSARIRENTEAFF TGTGCCAGCAGCGCCCGGATCAGGGAGAACACTGAAGCTTTCTTT